Below are 25 T cell receptor beta chains sequenced from a single sample in a study of OX40 agonist ivuxolimab in advanced cancers. Produced via immunoSEQ multiplex PCR; TCRdb's table is partial and in-frame only. In the table there are 30,000 to 45,000 clones, about nine tenths of which are singletons. Sequences were derived from CD4+ or CD8+ T cells sorted from blood, sampled in a trial of the OX40 agonist ivuxolimab. The origin of the receptors is an adult with an advanced solid tumor such as melanoma, head and neck, liver or kidney cancer.

The gene calls are TRBV18 and TRBJ2-2; D remains unclear. CDR1 is KGHSH and CDR2 is LQKENI in the germline V gene. The V and J ends lost 3 bases and 0 bases respectively, with 11 bases between them. The CDR3 covers 16 residues. CDR3 sequence reads: CASSPVALPNTGELFF. The CDR3 DNA follows: TGTGCCAGCTCACCGGTCGCGCTTCCGAACACCGGGGAGCTGTTTTTT.

The rearrangement links TRBV6-5 to TRBJ2-3, with D hard to call. V was pared by 6 bases and J by 2 bases, with 15 bases between. The CDR3 is 15 residues long. The germline V gene encodes CDR1 MNHEY and CDR2 SVGAGI. The DNA of the CDR3 is TGTGCCAGCAGACGGTTATCTGTCCTCACAGATACGCAGTATTTT. Translation: CASRRLSVLTDTQYF.

This clone was seen a few times. This chain uses TRBV29-1 with TRBJ1-1; D unclear. V was pared by 7 bases and J by 1 base, with 10 bases between. CDR3 length equals 12 residues. In germline, CDR1 is SQVTM, CDR2 ANQGSEA. CDR3 region: CSALKGNTEAFF. The DNA for the CDR3 is TGCAGCGCTCTTAAGGGGAACACTGAAGCTTTCTTT.

The V and J genes are TRBV11-2 and TRBJ1-3; no reliable D call. The germline CDR1 and CDR2 sequences are SGHAT and FQNNGV. V lost 1 base and J lost 1, with 5 bases in between. The length of the CDR3 is 14 residues. The CDR3 spells CASSLVVSGNTIYF. The DNA of the CDR3 is TGTGCCAGCAGCTTAGTAGTGTCTGGAAACACCATATATTTT.

The V call is TRBV9, the J call TRBJ2-6; D is undetermined. The V gene lost 4 bases and the J gene lost 2 bases, with 16 bases spanning the gap. Germline V CDR1 and CDR2: SGDLS, YYNGEE. The CDR3 has 17 residues. CDR3 sequence (DNA): TGTGCCAGCAGCTTTCCTCGGACGTTAACTGGGGCCAACGTCCTGACTTTC. Translating gives CASSFPRTLTGANVLTF.

The chain recombines TRBV11-3 with TRBJ1-1; D might be TRBD1 (6 bases). Germline values: CDR1 SGHNT, CDR2 YENEEA. V was shortened by 4 bases and J by 4 bases, with 10 bases between the two germline ends. The CDR3 consists of 13 residues. The CDR3 bases are TGTGCCAGCAGCTCCAGGGGCAGCACTGAAGCTTTCTTT. Protein sequence: CASSSRGSTEAFF.

This clone was observed a few times. The chain is built from TRBV5-5 and TRBJ2-1; 8 nucleotides agree with TRBD1. The CDR3 covers 15 residues. Trimming cost V 4 bases and J 4 bases; bases outside gene matches: 7. Germline CDR1 SGHKS, CDR2 YYEKEE (reference sequence). CDR3 DNA sequence: TGTGCCAGCAGCCCGACAGGGGACATTTACAATGAGCAGTTCTTC. Translated, it gives CASSPTGDIYNEQFF.

The chain employs TRBV28 and TRBJ2-2; 11 nucleotides line up with TRBD2. Germline lookup yields CDR1 MDHEN and CDR2 SYDVKM. This CDR3 is built from 13 residues. V was clipped by 9 bases and J by 7 bases; unmatched bases: 4. DNA for the CDR3: TGTGCCAGTAGCGGGGGGGCTAGCGGGGAGCTGTTTTTT. This encodes CASSGGASGELFF.

The J gene is TRBJ2-5, the V gene TRBV7-9, with D possibly matching TRBD2 (6 bases). Germline V gene data show CDR1 as SEHNR and CDR2 as FQNEAQ (reference sequence). Trimming took 5 bases from V and 4 from J, leaving 8 bases between them. The CDR3 is 12 amino acids. The CDR3 nucleotides are TGTGCCAGCAGCCCGCGGGGAGAGACCCAGTACTTC. It yields the protein CASSPRGETQYF. Together with reference TRBV7-9 and TRBJ2-5, the CDR3 gives the full variable domain: DTGVSQNPRHKITKRGQNVTFRCDPISEHNRLYWYRQTLGQGPEFLTYFQNEAQLEKSRLLSDRFSAERPKGSFSTLEIQRTEQGDSAMYLCASSPRGETQYFGPGTRLLVL.

The chain carries TRBV27 and TRBJ2-7; D could derive from TRBD1 or TRBD2 (5 bases each). CDR1 is MNHEY and CDR2 is SMNVEV in the germline V gene (reference sequence). V was pared by 3 bases and J by 3 bases, with 9 bases between. This CDR3 comprises 13 residues. The chain's CDR3 is CASSFTGGYEQYF. CDR3 nucleotides: TGTGCCAGCAGTTTTACAGGAGGCTACGAGCAGTACTTC.

The chain has TRBV19 and TRBJ1-1; weak D call: TRBD1 (6 bases). Trimming took 4 bases from V and 1 from J, leaving 16 bases between them. The CDR3 loop spans 16 amino acids. The germline V gene encodes CDR1 LNHDA and CDR2 SQIVND (reference sequence). The CDR3 reads CASSNGGRERNTEAFF. DNA for the CDR3: TGTGCCAGTAGTAATGGGGGGCGCGAACGGAACACTGAAGCTTTCTTT.

This clone was seen once. The rearrangement uses TRBV27 and TRBJ1-4; maybe TRBD1 (5 bases). Germline CDR1 reads MNHEY; CDR2 reads SMNVEV (reference sequence). V was shortened by 5 bases and J by 2 bases, with 18 bases between the two germline ends. The CDR3 sequence is 17 residues long. The CDR3 DNA sequence: TGTGCCAGCAGTCCGGGAAATCGAGGGACCACTAATGAAAAACTGTTTTTT. This gives the protein CASSPGNRGTTNEKLFF.

The chain recombines TRBV30 with TRBJ2-2; D is uncertain. Germline lookup yields CDR1 GTSNPN and CDR2 SVGIG (reference sequence). CDR3 length: 13 amino acids. Trimming removed 5 bases at V and 4 bases at J, with 11 bases between. The CDR3, as DNA: TGTGCCTGGGAGCCCCGTGGCACCGGGGAGCTGTTTTTT. Protein product: CAWEPRGTGELFF.

The chain recombines TRBV7-9 with TRBJ2-5, with D tentatively TRBD1 or TRBD2 (5 bases each). CDR1 is SEHNR, CDR2 FQNEAQ, per germline (reference sequence). The CDR3 length is 18 residues. V shed 5 bases and J shed 6 bases, with 28 bases lying between them. CDR3 nucleotides: TGTGCCAGCAGCCTCTTTTCCTCTTCGGTGGCAGGGAGACAGACCCAGTACTTC. Translating gives CASSLFSSSVAGRQTQYF.

The chain is built from TRBV30 and TRBJ2-7; 10 bases match TRBD2. V shed 8 bases and J 4 bases; nucleotides not matched to a gene: 11. This CDR3 is built from 14 residues. Per germline, CDR1 GTSNPN and CDR2 SVGIG (reference sequence). CDR3: CALGLAGVMYEQYF. The CDR3 bases are TGTGCCCTAGGGCTAGCGGGAGTCATGTACGAGCAGTACTTC. The variable domain in full, with the rest retrieved from reference TRBV30 and TRBJ2-7, is SQTIHQWPATLVQPVGSPLSLECTVEGTSNPNLYWYRQAAGRGLQLLFYSVGIGQISSEVPQNLSASRPQDRQFILSSKKLLLSDSGFYLCALGLAGVMYEQYFGPGTRLTVT.

The genes are TRBV2 and TRBJ2-3, with D possibly being TRBD2 (6 bases). The V end was cut by 3 bases, the J end by 0 bases, with 10 bases between. The CDR3 consists of 15 residues. Germline V gives CDR1 SNHLY, CDR2 FYNNEI. The CDR3 DNA reads as TGTGCCAGCAGTGAGCCTAGCGTCAGCACAGATACGCAGTATTTT. Translation: CASSEPSVSTDTQYF.

Only a few counts were recorded for this clone. The CDR3 DNA follows: TGTGCCAGCAGCTTAGGACAGGGGGGGAATTCACCCCTCCACTTT. Translating it yields CASSLGQGGNSPLHF. V gene TRBV7-9 combines with J gene TRBJ1-6; 9 nucleotides agree with TRBD1. The CDR3 is made up of 15 amino acids. Germline V CDR1 and CDR2: SEHNR, FQNEAQ (reference sequence). With 1 base clipped from V and 7 bases from J, the junction kept 2 bases outside the gene matches.

The chain has TRBV10-3 and TRBJ2-3; TRBD2 might be the D (7 bases). V dropped 0 bases and J dropped 6 bases, with 16 bases sitting between them. Germline V gene sequence: CDR1 ENHRY, CDR2 SYGVKD. CDR3 length equals 16 residues. CDR3 region: CAISESEKGGHDTQYF. CDR3 nucleotide sequence: TGTGCCATCAGTGAGTCGGAAAAGGGGGGGCACGATACGCAGTATTTT.

The chain joins TRBV19 to TRBJ2-1; TRBD2 matches at 9 bases. Germline V lookup: CDR1 LNHDA, CDR2 SQIVND (reference sequence). This CDR3 is built from 15 residues. Trimming removed 8 bases from V and 6 bases from J; junction bases left unmatched: 11. The CDR3 nucleotides are TGTGCCAGTTCATACCTAGCGGGGCCGATCAATGAGCAGTTCTTC. Its protein product is CASSYLAGPINEQFF.

The genes are TRBV19 and TRBJ2-5; TRBD2 matches 8 bases. CDR1 LNHDA and CDR2 SQIVND come from the germline V gene (reference sequence). This CDR3 spans 20 amino acids. V was pared by 1 base and J by 2 bases, with 18 bases of the junction left unmatched. CDR3 residues: CASSIGTKRWQRGIQETQYF. The DNA for the CDR3 is TGTGCCAGTAGTATAGGGACGAAAAGATGGCAGCGGGGGATACAAGAGACCCAGTACTTC.

The chain recombines TRBV28 with TRBJ2-1, with 9 positions matching TRBD1. This CDR3 is 13 amino acids long. CDR1 is MDHEN and CDR2 is SYDVKM in the germline V gene. Germline trimming cut 7 bases from V and 7 bases from J; bases unmatched to any gene: 5. The CDR3, as DNA: TGTGCCAGCATTTCACAGGGGGCGAATGAGCAGTTCTTC. Translating gives CASISQGANEQFF. Full variable domain (remainder filled in from reference TRBV28 and TRBJ2-1): DVKVTQSSRYLVKRTGEKVFLECVQDMDHENMFWYRQDPGLGLRLIYFSYDVKMKEKGDIPEGYSVSREKKERFSLILESASTNQTSMYLCASISQGANEQFFGPGTRLTVL.

This chain joins TRBV7-2 and TRBJ2-1; perhaps TRBD1 as D (5 bases). The CDR3 is 13 residues long. Trimming stripped 4 bases from V and 8 bases from J, with 12 bases between. CDR1 is SGHTA and CDR2 is FQGNSA in the germline V gene. CDR3: CASSSQGGDEQFF. In DNA form, the CDR3 reads TGTGCCAGCAGCTCCCAGGGTGGGGATGAGCAGTTCTTC.

The chain is built from TRBV18 and TRBJ2-4; D could derive from TRBD1 or TRBD2 (5 bases each). The CDR3 totals 16 residues. Deletions cut 6 bases from V and 6 bases from J, with 21 bases between. CDR1 and CDR2 from the germline V gene are KGHSH and LQKENI. The CDR3 loop reads CASSPDQTVRGNIQYF. The CDR3 bases are TGTGCCAGCTCCCCGGATCAGACCGTGAGGGGAAACATTCAGTACTTC.

This rearrangement joins TRBV5-8 to TRBJ1-5, with 7 positions matching TRBD1. CDR1 and CDR2 (germline): SGHTS, YDEGEE. With 5 bases clipped from V and 6 bases from J, the junction kept 8 bases outside the gene matches. The CDR3 is 14 residues long. The CDR3, as DNA: TGTGCCAGCAGTATGCAACAGGGGTTTCAGCCCCAGCATTTT. Its translation is CASSMQQGFQPQHF.

This chain uses TRBV2 with TRBJ2-1, with 11 bases identical to TRBD2. Germline values: CDR1 SNHLY, CDR2 FYNNEI. The CDR3 contains 14 residues. After removal of 7 bases from V and 4 bases from J, the junction contained 3 bases not matched to a gene. The CDR3 DNA reads as TGTGCCAGCAAACTAGCGGGGGCTTACAATGAGCAGTTCTTC. Amino acid sequence: CASKLAGAYNEQFF.